These T cell receptor beta chains were read from a single sample in a study of response to subunit inactivated influenza vaccine. TCRdb reprocessed the RT-PCR reads via MiXCR and lists one record per CDR3 protein. Of some 540,000 distinct CDR3 sequences in the sample, 20% to 25% were seen once. This same sample was also taken into another study, of T cells expressing NK-cell markers.

Source: CD4+ T cells sorted from PBMCs, taken approximately 13 days after vaccination. All receptors derive from a man aged 50 to 60 who received an inactivated influenza vaccine. The CDR3 runs from the conserved cysteine through the conserved F or W. Fields, in order: J gene, clone size, D gene, V gene, CDR3 protein, CDR3 DNA. D genes are given only for firm matches. Clone size is shown for a subset of rows, as once, few, many or a class of expanded clone.

>TRBJ1-6|few|-|TRBV7-6
CASSLVEGPDSPLHF
TGTGCCAGCAGCTTAGTAGAAGGGCCGGATTCACCCCTCCACTTT
>TRBJ2-7|-|TRBD1|TRBV3-1
CASSRQTGSYEQYF
TGTGCCAGCAGCCGTCAGACAGGGTCCTACGAGCAGTACTTC
>TRBJ1-4|-|-|TRBV4-2
CASSQEPGTNEKLFF
TGTGCCAGCAGCCAAGAACCGGGGACTAATGAAAAACTGTTTTTT
>TRBJ1-6|-|TRBD1|TRBV4-3
CASSQDHTGGRYSPLHF
TGCGCCAGCAGCCAAGATCACACAGGGGGGAGATATTCACCCCTCCACTTT
>TRBJ2-2|-|-|TRBV5-1
CASSLDAGGTGELFF
TGCGCCAGCAGCTTGGATGCTGGGGGGACCGGGGAGCTGTTTTTT
>TRBJ1-4|-|TRBD1|TRBV27
CASSLTRTGGGEKLFF
TGTGCCAGCAGTCTCACCCGGACAGGGGGAGGTGAAAAACTGTTTTTT
>TRBJ2-1|-|-|TRBV15
CATSRRENEQFF
TGTGCCACCAGCAGGAGGGAGAATGAGCAGTTCTTC
>TRBJ2-3|many|TRBD2|TRBV24-1
CATSETSGRAQDTQYF
TGTGCCACCAGTGAAACTAGCGGGAGGGCCCAAGATACGCAGTATTTT
>TRBJ1-1|-|-|TRBV5-1
CASSLGRVSNTEAFF
TGCGCCAGCAGCTTGGGCCGGGTCTCTAACACTGAAGCTTTCTTT
>TRBJ2-1|few|-|TRBV4-3
CASSRELAYNEQFF
TGCGCCAGCAGTAGGGAACTTGCCTACAATGAGCAGTTCTTC
>TRBJ2-2|few|-|TRBV7-2
CASSPRPPPGELFF
TGTGCCAGCAGCCCCCGCCCCCCGCCTGGGGAGCTGTTTTTT
>TRBJ2-5|many|-|TRBV10-3
CAISPRGQQETQYF
TGTGCCATCAGTCCTCGGGGCCAGCAAGAGACCCAGTACTTC
>TRBJ2-1|few|-|TRBV12-3/TRBV12-4
CASTRLGGGEQFF
TGTGCCAGCACCCGACTAGGAGGTGGTGAGCAGTTCTTC
>TRBJ1-2|-|-|TRBV3-1
CASSQPTGLSGYTF
TGTGCCAGCAGCCAACCGACAGGTTTGAGTGGCTACACCTTC
>TRBJ2-7|-|-|TRBV29-1
CSVLVMSSYEQYF
TGCAGCGTTCTGGTGATGAGCTCCTACGAGCAGTACTTC
>TRBJ2-2|-|-|TRBV5-1
CASSFLRWSGELFF
TGCGCCAGCAGCTTCCTTCGGTGGTCCGGGGAGCTGTTTTTT
>TRBJ2-5|-|-|TRBV3-1
CASSRPGGILETQYF
TGTGCCAGCAGCCGACCAGGAGGGATTTTGGAGACCCAGTACTTC
>TRBJ2-2|few|-|TRBV6-2/TRBV6-3
CASNRITGFSTGELFF
TGTGCCAGCAACAGAATCACAGGGTTCAGCACCGGGGAGCTGTTTTTT
>TRBJ2-3|-|-|TRBV24-1
CATSDRGESTDTQYF
TGTGCCACCAGTGATCGGGGAGAGAGCACAGATACGCAGTATTTT
>TRBJ2-5|once|-|TRBV12-3/TRBV12-4
CASRAPLDSQETQYF
TGTGCCAGCAGGGCCCCCCTAGACAGCCAAGAGACCCAGTACTTC
>TRBJ2-3|few|-|TRBV7-3
CASGSSSADTQYF
TGTGCCAGCGGTAGTAGCTCCGCAGATACGCAGTATTTT
>TRBJ2-2|-|TRBD1|TRBV10-3
CAISPGTGRTGELFF
TGTGCCATCAGCCCCGGGACAGGCCGGACCGGGGAGCTGTTTTTT
>TRBJ2-7|-|TRBD1|TRBV5-6
CASSTMDRGYEQYF
TGTGCCAGCAGCACTATGGACAGGGGCTACGAGCAGTACTTC
>TRBJ2-4|few|-|TRBV9
CASSQMWGSKNIQYF
TGTGCCAGCAGCCAGATGTGGGGTTCTAAAAACATTCAGTACTTC
>TRBJ2-2|many|-|TRBV12-3/TRBV12-4
CASKRASATGELFF
TGTGCCAGCAAAAGGGCTAGCGCCACCGGGGAGCTGTTTTTT
>TRBJ2-7|few|-|TRBV10-3
CAISEDRSRVEQYF
TGTGCCATCAGTGAGGACAGGTCCCGGGTCGAGCAGTACTTC
>TRBJ2-1|-|-|TRBV6-2/TRBV6-3
CASSLSGGHEQFF
TGTGCCAGCTCTCTCTCCGGGGGTCATGAGCAGTTCTTC
>TRBJ2-4|-|-|TRBV9
CASSDGDKNIQYF
TGTGCCAGCAGCGACGGCGACAAAAACATTCAGTACTTC
>TRBJ2-2|-|-|TRBV7-9
CASSLDRAYTGELFF
TGTGCCAGCAGCTTAGACAGGGCGTACACCGGGGAGCTGTTTTTT
>TRBJ1-5|-|-|TRBV7-2
CASSPERGWGQPQHF
TGTGCCAGCAGCCCCGAAAGGGGGTGGGGTCAGCCCCAGCATTTT
>TRBJ2-2|-|-|TRBV20-1
CSARPAGRSTGELFF
TGCAGTGCTAGACCCGCCGGACGTAGCACCGGGGAGCTGTTTTTT
>TRBJ1-2|few|TRBD1|TRBV7-2
CASSLGFGTVSGYTF
TGTGCCAGCAGCTTAGGGTTCGGGACAGTCTCTGGCTACACCTTC
>TRBJ2-5|-|TRBD1|TRBV5-4
CASSFHRGTQQETQYF
TGTGCCAGCAGCTTTCACAGGGGGACCCAACAAGAGACCCAGTACTTC
>TRBJ1-1|-|-|TRBV4-3
CASSAGGGAAFF
TGCGCCAGCAGCGCTGGGGGGGGTGCAGCTTTCTTT
>TRBJ2-1|-|-|TRBV12-3/TRBV12-4
CASTLGANYNEQFF
TGTGCCAGCACCCTCGGGGCCAACTACAATGAGCAGTTCTTC
>TRBJ2-3|-|-|TRBV2
CASRSDTNTDTQYF
TGTGCCAGCAGGTCGGACACCAACACGGATACGCAGTATTTT
>TRBJ2-7|-|-|TRBV7-6
CASSNPDGPYEQYF
TGTGCCAGCAGCAACCCAGACGGGCCCTACGAGCAGTACTTC
>TRBJ2-1|-|-|TRBV5-1
CASSLGGHSEQFF
TGCGCCAGCAGCTTGGGGGGTCACAGTGAGCAGTTCTTC
>TRBJ1-1|-|-|TRBV4-3
CASSQAGGVTEAFF
TGCGCCAGCAGCCAAGCGGGGGGAGTTACTGAAGCTTTCTTT
>TRBJ1-3|few|-|TRBV28
CASSLELRDFLSGNTIYF
TGTGCCAGCAGTTTAGAGCTACGGGACTTCCTCTCTGGAAACACCATATATTTT
>TRBJ1-1|few|-|TRBV6-5
CASSYGSVDTEAFF
TGTGCCAGCAGTTACGGTAGCGTGGACACTGAAGCTTTCTTT
>TRBJ2-7|-|-|TRBV6-5
CASSYSPSIDEQYF
TGTGCCAGCAGTTACTCGCCTAGTATCGACGAGCAGTACTTC
>TRBJ2-2|-|-|TRBV6-2/TRBV6-3
CASSRQVTTGELFF
TGTGCCAGCAGCAGACAGGTTACCACCGGGGAGCTGTTTTTT
>TRBJ2-3|-|-|TRBV3-1
CASSRKLGVGTDTQYF
TGTGCCAGCAGCCGCAAGCTGGGAGTTGGAACAGATACGCAGTATTTT
>TRBJ2-5|few|-|TRBV7-2
CASSLVYKETQYF
TGTGCCAGCAGCTTAGTCTACAAAGAGACCCAGTACTTC
>TRBJ1-4|-|-|TRBV9
CASSVDAGRATNEKLFF
TGTGCCAGCAGCGTAGACGCAGGGAGGGCAACTAATGAAAAACTGTTTTTT
>TRBJ1-1|few|TRBD1|TRBV5-1
CASSLDGTVNTEAFF
TGCGCCAGCAGCTTGGACGGGACAGTGAACACTGAAGCTTTCTTT